Listed here is a single T cell receptor (beta chain). This clonotype was seen a few times. Its target antigen remains unknown. No base-level quality is on record; no much larger clone is a single base apart. From the second PCR step onward, the TCR alpha chain libraries and the TCR beta chain libraries were amplified separately. The CMV status of each donor was determined by measuring IFNgamma production from CD4+ T cells after fresh PBMCs had been stimulated overnight with CMV viral lysate. Miltenyi beads were used first to positively select CD4 T cells, and CD8 T cells were then positively selected from the CD4-negative fraction. Cells were stained for CD3, CD4, CD8, CD45RA, CD27 and a live/dead dye and were sorted on a BD Aria II into four subsets based on CD45RA and CD27. For sorting, CD45RA-CD27- cells were defined as effector memory cells, while CD45RA+CD27- cells were defined as EMRA cells. A few healthy volunteers provided blood, and the blood of each volunteer was split into CD4 and CD8 T cells and then into four differentiation subsets. Approximately 130 ml of peripheral blood was drawn per donor, and PBMC were isolated by Ficoll-Paque PLUS density-gradient centrifugation. After sorting, cells were lysed in RLT buffer, RNA was extracted using a Qiagen RNeasy kit, and the extracted RNA was stored at -80 degrees C.

The library was produced with UMI-ligation and nested PCR. The beta constant-region primer was an equimolar mix of two oligonucleotides covering both TRBC1 and TRBC2. Four rounds of PCR were used to amplify ligated cDNA, with nested alpha and beta constant-region primers being used together with the SP2 primer. A single-stranded oligonucleotide bearing the SP2 primer plus a 12-nucleotide UMI was ligated onto the 3' end of the cDNA by T4 RNA ligase 1. The ligation reaction was kept at 16 degrees C for about 19-25 hours. To avoid over-amplification, PCR2 was usually performed as a SYBR Green qPCR and halted once a predetermined threshold was reached. Agencourt AMPure XP magnetic beads were used for all purifications after the first. Libraries were quantified by Qubit and checked on a TapeStation, where a main peak was expected near 650 bp. Sequencing of the pooled libraries was done on an Illumina MiSeq using v2 2x251 paired-end kits, which typically yielded about 1-2.3 million reads per sample. Libraries were pooled at around 3.8 nM per sample, and roughly 4.5-7.5% PhiX was added to improve cluster recognition. On the authors' methods: Decombinator assigned V and J genes to Demultiplexor-processed FASTQ reads by tag matching, allowing a single base-pair mismatch. By using UMIs, Collapsinator corrected both sequencing errors and the frequency errors caused by PCR heterogeneity. CDR3Translator translated TCRs and extracted CDR3s from the conserved cysteine to the FGXG phenylalanine, flagging non-productive sequences. Gini, Shannon entropy and inverse Simpson indices were calculated on repertoires that had been subsampled to equal numbers of UMI-defined TCRs. Clonotype abundance distributions were fitted to a power law by maximum likelihood within the linear range. When run on a single naive CD8 sample, MIGEC and the pipeline yielded similar UMI counts, similar unique TCR numbers and similar clonal distributions. The repertoires were searched for 6,000 to 9,500 CMV-associated CDR3 sequences that had been compiled from VDJdb and a published dataset. TCRdb reanalyzed the raw reads on its own, using fastp at Q25 for trimming and MiXCR for clone calling, and kept in-frame beta chains. Each entry merges the rows of one CDR3 protein and shows their most common DNA and genes. The V and J calls and clone size come from TCRdb's table, not from the authors' own analysis. Here the sample has 30,000 to 40,000 distinct CDR3 sequences; approximately 17% occur a single time. The ten top clones hold around 3.5% of the sample.

These data come from a study of naive and memory T cell subsets (dated by TCRdb to 2016 to 2017). Regarding the study in general: The study applied an open-source, UMI-based TCR alpha and beta sequencing pipeline to sorted naive and memory peripheral blood T cell subsets. RNA was DNase-treated and reverse transcribed with TCR constant-region primers, mostly using SuperScript III. Complete agreement was observed between the functional CMV T cell responses and the IgG serology results. The study at large found these results: After error correction, only a single occurrence was seen for over 90% of naive TCR sequences, so much steeper abundance distributions were produced than in memory subsets. In both CD4 and CD8 cells, the Gini index increased while Shannon and inverse Simpson diversity decreased from naive through CM, EM and EMRA. The abundance of TCRs followed a power law with an exponent that differed between naive and memory subsets yet stayed consistent across the three individuals. Each clonotype was defined as a single alpha or beta chain sequence rather than as a paired alpha/beta receptor. No ground truth was available to validate the repertoire findings for the naive and memory subsets. RNA-based TCR counts may be influenced by expression changes linked to T cell activation and differentiation.

The germline V gene supplies CDR1 MNHEY and CDR2 SVGAGI. The CDR3, from cysteine to phenylalanine, totals 16 residues. Here the CDR3 DNA is all that survives: 48 bases in frame from base 1. Relative to germline, V is 7 bases shorter and J is 6 bases shorter, with 21 bases between their ends. This receptor was taken from a human donor in good health. The receptor chain draws on TRBV6-5 and TRBJ1-4, with the D gene too uncertain to name. Sequencing was performed on effector memory CD4+ T cells from blood. According to the study, the label for this sample's cell subset or site signals: effector memory, CD45RA- CD27-. The CDR3 region: CASTRSKVSGDEKLFF. The bases read TGTGCCAGCACCCGTTCGAAGGTATCGGGAGATGAAAAACTGTTTTTT.